The 10 T cell receptor beta chains below all came from one sample that was sequenced in a study of T cell responses to AZD1222 COVID-19 vaccine. Some clones are missing from TCRdb's copy, which holds only in-frame ones; the method was immunoSEQ multiplex PCR. The sample lists 95,000 to 100,000 clones; 75% to 95% were seen once. The sample in question was peripheral blood, obtained on day 0 of AZD1222 vaccination. These TCRs come from an adult in good health.

This clone was recorded once. The chain combines TRBV5-4 with TRBJ2-1; 11 bases match TRBD2. Germline loops: CDR1 SGHNT, CDR2 YYREEE (reference sequence). With V trimmed by 1 base and J by 8 bases, 2 bases remained unmatched. The CDR3 is 14 amino acids. CDR3 sequence: CASSLLAGGYEQFF. CDR3 bases: TGTGCCAGCAGCTTGCTAGCGGGGGGCTATGAGCAGTTCTTC.

The chain combines TRBV5-1 with TRBJ1-2; TRBD1 is a possible D gene (5 bases). CDR3 size: 14 residues. Germline V CDR1 and CDR2: SGHRS, YFSETQ. Trimming removed 1 base from V and 8 bases from J, with 15 bases in between. The CDR3 DNA sequence: TGCGCCAGCAGCTTGAGCGCAGGGTCGGAGGGCTACACCTTC. It yields the protein CASSLSAGSEGYTF.

This clone was seen a single time. The chain links TRBV7-2 to TRBJ1-3; D gene uncertain. V was cut by 4 bases and J by 0 bases, with 13 bases left in between. This CDR3 contains 16 residues. Germline assignment: CDR1 SGHTA and CDR2 FQGNSA. CDR3 nucleotides: TGTGCCAGCAGCTACTCGACGGTGAGCTCTGGAAACACCATATATTTT. Translation gives CASSYSTVSSGNTIYF. Filled out from reference TRBV7-2 and TRBJ1-3, the complete variable domain reads GAGVSQSPSNKVTEKGKDVELRCDPISGHTALYWYRQSLGQGLEFLIYFQGNSAPDKSGLPSDRFSAERTGGSVSTLTIQRTQQEDSAVYLCASSYSTVSSGNTIYFGEGSWLTVV.

This chain links TRBV14 with TRBJ2-2, with D hard to call. Trimming took 6 bases from V and 7 from J, leaving 18 bases between them. The length of the CDR3 is 15 residues. Germline-derived CDR1 and CDR2 are SGHDN and FVKESK. The CDR3 loop is CASSVTPSSFGELFF. Here the CDR3 DNA reads TGTGCCAGCAGTGTTACCCCAAGTAGTTTCGGGGAGCTGTTTTTT.

The chain recombines TRBV28 with TRBJ2-7; 8 positions match TRBD1. This CDR3 is 14 amino acids long. Trimming at V came to 5 bases and at J to 6 bases, leaving 9 bases not matched to a gene. CDR1 is MDHEN, CDR2 SYDVKM, per germline. The CDR3 DNA follows: TGTGCCAGCAGTCCGGACAGGGTTCGTTTCGAGCAGTACTTC. It is translated as CASSPDRVRFEQYF.

The count of this clone is one. The gene calls are TRBV28 and TRBJ2-7; D tentatively reads TRBD1 or TRBD2 (5 bases each). The CDR3 covers 14 residues. The V end lost 0 bases, the J end lost 0 bases, and 6 bases lay between the germline ends. The germline V gene encodes CDR1 MDHEN and CDR2 SYDVKM. The CDR3 spells CASSLWGTSYEQYF. The CDR3, as DNA: TGTGCCAGCAGTTTATGGGGGACCTCCTACGAGCAGTACTTC.

The J gene is TRBJ1-6, the V gene TRBV19; no clear D. CDR3 length: 16 residues. Germline CDR1 reads LNHDA; CDR2 reads SQIVND (reference sequence). The V and J ends lost 2 bases and 8 bases respectively, with 16 bases between them. The CDR3 sequence is CASSIWAGGSDSPLHF. In DNA form, the CDR3 reads TGTGCCAGTAGTATATGGGCCGGAGGCTCGGATTCACCCCTCCACTTT.

The rearrangement links TRBV7-2 to TRBJ1-2; TRBD1 might be the D (5 bases). The germline V gene has CDR1 SGHTA and CDR2 FQGNSA. Trimming shortened V by 7 bases and J by 3 bases, and 12 bases separated the two germline ends. CDR3 size: 13 residues. The chain's CDR3 is CASTPVGDYGYTF. The CDR3 nucleotides are TGTGCCAGCACCCCCGTGGGGGACTATGGCTACACCTTC. The full variable domain, rest sourced from reference TRBV7-2 and TRBJ1-2, is GAGVSQSPSNKVTEKGKDVELRCDPISGHTALYWYRQSLGQGLEFLIYFQGNSAPDKSGLPSDRFSAERTGGSVSTLTIQRTQQEDSAVYLCASTPVGDYGYTFGSGTRLTVV.

The chain is built from TRBV5-1 and TRBJ2-2, with 12 positions matching TRBD2. V gave up 4 bases and J gave up 4 bases; unmatched junction bases: 5. Per the germline V gene, CDR1 is SGHRS and CDR2 is YFSETQ. The CDR3 is 16 amino acids. The DNA for the CDR3 is TGCGCCAGCAGCCAAACTAGCGGGGGGATCACCGGGGAGCTGTTTTTT. The encoded protein is CASSQTSGGITGELFF.

J is TRBJ1-2 and V is TRBV29-1; D remains unclear. Germline V CDR1 and CDR2: SQVTM, ANQGSEA. V was clipped by 7 bases and J by 8 bases, with 5 bases between them. CDR3 size: 8 residues. The CDR3 DNA follows: TGCAGCGCCTCGGGCTACACCTTC. The encoded protein is CSASGYTF.